The 25 T cell receptor beta chains below all came from one sample that was sequenced in a study of monozygotic twins with inflammatory bowel disease. TCRdb reprocessed the 5' RACE reads, with one entry per CDR3 protein and no DNA. The data include 190,000 or so distinct CDR3 sequences; the top ten clones carry 1.6%. Material for sequencing was blood. The receptors stem from a human donor with ulcerative colitis or Crohn's disease, or a healthy co-twin of an affected twin (not recorded which).

The gene calls are TRBV7-2 and TRBJ1-1. Germline lookup yields CDR1 SGHTA and CDR2 FQGNSA. The CDR3 extends over 13 amino acids. The CDR3: CASSLEVGAEAFF.

The V and J genes are TRBV29-1 and TRBJ1-2; TCRdb's D call of TRBD1 is untestable without DNA. CDR3 length equals 13 residues. Germline lookup yields CDR1 SQVTM and CDR2 ANQGSEA. CDR3: CSVEARGHGGYTF.

The chain couples TRBV7-2 to TRBJ2-5; TCRdb gives TRBD1 as the D gene, but with no DNA this cannot be confirmed. There are 16 residues in the CDR3. Germline CDR1 and CDR2: SGHTA and FQGNSA. CDR3: CASSLWSGGSQETQYF.

The rearrangement joins TRBV5-1 to TRBJ2-7; TCRdb reports TRBD1, a call that lacks DNA to check it against. CDR1 SGHRS and CDR2 YFSETQ come from the germline V gene. This CDR3 comprises 15 residues. CDR3 loop: CASSWGTGDPYEQYF.

This chain uses TRBV20-1 with TRBJ1-1. Germline loops: CDR1 DFQATT, CDR2 SNEGSKA (reference sequence). This CDR3 region has 15 residues. The CDR3 is CSANTVLGRNTEAFF.

This chain connects TRBV29-1 to TRBJ1-1; TCRdb's D gene call, TRBD1, goes unchecked for lack of DNA. CDR3 length: 13 amino acids. CDR1 is SQVTM and CDR2 is ANQGSEA in the germline V gene. The CDR3 reads CSVTRGANTEAFF.

The V and J genes are TRBV6-5 and TRBJ2-1; TCRdb proposes TRBD2, but this gene call is untestable without DNA. This CDR3 spans 15 amino acids. Germline V gene data show CDR1 as MNHEY and CDR2 as SVGAGI. CDR3 in amino acids: CASSRVGLAGAQQFF.

This rearrangement joins TRBV29-1 to TRBJ1-1; TCRdb calls TRBD1, which cannot be checked without DNA. The CDR3 extends over 14 amino acids. Germline CDR1 SQVTM, CDR2 ANQGSEA. CDR3 region: CSVPATGANTEAFF.

CDR3 protein: CASSLVGDGYTF. The chain uses TRBV11-2 and TRBJ1-2; TCRdb proposes TRBD1, but this gene call is untestable without DNA. This CDR3 spans 12 amino acids. Germline assignment: CDR1 SGHAT and CDR2 FQNNGV.

V is TRBV7-2 and J is TRBJ2-1; as DNA is missing, the TRBD1 call by TCRdb cannot be tested. Germline CDR1 reads SGHTA; CDR2 reads FQGNSA. The CDR3 sequence is 17 residues long. The CDR3 sequence: CASSSLFGGGSYNEQFF.

This CDR3 reads CASRSTWETQYF. This chain links TRBV5-6 with TRBJ2-5. Germline V gene sequence: CDR1 SGHDT, CDR2 YYEEEE. The CDR3 has 12 amino acids.

This rearrangement joins TRBV20-1 to TRBJ1-6; TCRdb names TRBD1, which stays unverified in the absence of DNA. CDR3 size: 15 residues. Germline CDR1 DFQATT, CDR2 SNEGSKA (reference sequence). CDR3 region: CSAREGTGDNSPLHF.

The chain is built from TRBV28 and TRBJ2-3. Per germline, CDR1 MDHEN and CDR2 SYDVKM. The CDR3 covers 13 residues. The chain's CDR3 is CASSLPTTDTQYF. Together with reference TRBV28 and TRBJ2-3, the CDR3 gives the full variable domain: DVKVTQSSRYLVKRTGEKVFLECVQDMDHENMFWYRQDPGLGLRLIYFSYDVKMKEKGDIPEGYSVSREKKERFSLILESASTNQTSMYLCASSLPTTDTQYFGPGTRLTVL.

J is TRBJ2-3 and V is TRBV6-1; TCRdb lists TRBD2, though no DNA is available to test this call. Germline V CDR1 and CDR2: MNHNS, SASEGT. This CDR3 contains 15 residues. The CDR3 sequence: CASRGLAGGEDTQYF.

The chain links TRBV29-1 to TRBJ1-5; the D call from TCRdb, TRBD1, cannot be confirmed without DNA. Germline CDR1 is SQVTM and CDR2 is ANQGSEA. This CDR3 has 12 amino acids. CDR3 sequence: CSVRTGNQPQHF.

This chain uses TRBV10-3 with TRBJ1-2; TCRdb calls TRBD1, which cannot be checked without DNA. The length of the CDR3 is 13 residues. In germline, CDR1 is ENHRY, CDR2 SYGVKD. The CDR3: CAIRPGQGPGYTF.

This chain uses TRBV3-1 with TRBJ2-5; TCRdb names TRBD1, which stays unverified in the absence of DNA. CDR1 and CDR2 from the germline V gene are LGHDT and YNNKEL (reference sequence). This CDR3 comprises 14 residues. The CDR3 loop is CASSQEGAEETQYF.

J is TRBJ2-7 and V is TRBV12-3 or TRBV12-4; TCRdb calls TRBD2, which cannot be checked without DNA. The CDR3 consists of 15 residues. The CDR3 sequence is CASSLWAGGSYEQYF.

The chain recombines TRBV20-1 with TRBJ1-5. This CDR3 is 14 amino acids long. The germline V gene encodes CDR1 DFQATT and CDR2 SNEGSKA (reference sequence). The chain's CDR3 is CSASDRWSNQPQHF.

This chain links TRBV20-1 with TRBJ1-1; without DNA, the TCRdb call of TRBD1 cannot be checked. The germline V gene has CDR1 DFQATT and CDR2 SNEGSKA (reference sequence). The CDR3 has 17 amino acids. This CDR3 reads CSARDLVYRGQNTEAFF.

V and J are TRBV11-2 and TRBJ2-3. This CDR3 contains 14 residues. Germline loops: CDR1 SGHAT, CDR2 FQNNGV. The CDR3 reads CASSLEAIADTQYF.

The chain carries TRBV7-9 and TRBJ1-4; the TCRdb call, TRBD1, lacks DNA for checking. CDR3 length: 14 amino acids. Germline CDR1 and CDR2: SEHNR and FQNEAQ (reference sequence). This CDR3 reads CASSLVQGFEKLFF. Variable domain in full (rest from reference TRBV7-9 and TRBJ1-4): DTGVSQNPRHKITKRGQNVTFRCDPISEHNRLYWYRQTLGQGPEFLTYFQNEAQLEKSRLLSDRFSAERPKGSFSTLEIQRTEQGDSAMYLCASSLVQGFEKLFFGSGTQLSVL.

The V and J genes are TRBV5-1 and TRBJ1-1; TCRdb names TRBD1, which stays unverified in the absence of DNA. The CDR3 length is 14 residues. From germline, CDR1 is SGHRS and CDR2 YFSETQ. The CDR3 protein is CASSWAGANTEAFF.

The J gene is TRBJ1-1, the V gene TRBV3-1; absent DNA, TCRdb's TRBD1 call cannot be checked. Germline V gene lookup returns CDR1 LGHDT and CDR2 YNNKEL (reference sequence). The length of the CDR3 is 13 residues. CDR3 residues: CASSPSRGTEAFF. Supplemented by reference TRBV3-1 and TRBJ1-1, the full variable domain reads DTAVSQTPKYLVTQMGNDKSIKCEQNLGHDTMYWYKQDSKKFLKIMFSYNNKELIINETVPNRFSPKSPDKAHLNLHINSLELGDSAVYFCASSPSRGTEAFFGQGTRLTVV.

The rearrangement links TRBV5-1 to TRBJ2-7; TCRdb calls TRBD1, which cannot be checked without DNA. There are 16 residues in the CDR3. CDR1 and CDR2 from the germline V gene are SGHRS and YFSETQ. The CDR3 sequence is CASSSTGQGQTYEQYF.